The table lists the clone carrying this T cell receptor beta chain with a few counts. Trimming cost V 3 bases and J 4 bases, with 14 bases left between them. CDR1 KGHDR and CDR2 SFDVKD come from the germline V gene. This CDR3 spans 16 amino acids. This specimen belongs to a study of human T cells and chemical hapten exposure. Overall study context: Patch testing was performed with 0.01% DPC on the upper back, with reading at 6 days.

Individual cDNA molecules each carried unique molecular identifiers attached by the library. As processed by the authors: Individual samples carried between about 20,000 and 700,000 TCRs, with more than 95,000 as the median. TCRdb redid the calling of the RACE reads with MiXCR, one entry per CDR3 protein. TCRdb's processing, not the authors' own work, is the source of the V and J calls. This table has some 89,000 distinct CDR3 sequences, 25% to 35% appearing once. The time point here: patch test 3, about 24 weeks after DPC sensitization. The treatment denotes: therapeutic diphenylcyclopropenone sensitization with weekly scalp DPC. Blood collection happened ahead of applying each patch test.

The chain couples TRBV24-1 to TRBJ2-2, with TRBD2 as a possible D gene (5 bases). The source is a man in his forties with alopecia areata. Some clones in this sample may be carry-over from other donors' samples. The material was whole blood, obtained in connection with sensitization to the hapten diphenylcyclopropenone (DPC). CDR3 coding DNA: TGTGCCACCAGTGATAACGGAGGCCCCAGCACCGGGGAGCTGTTTTTT. It codes for CATSDNGGPSTGELFF.